This T cell receptor beta chain appears in the sequencing data of a study of control samples from healthy donors and cancer patients. TCRdb's copy holds only in-frame clones and misses some; the assay was immunoSEQ multiplex PCR. The sample contains about 28,000 clones, roughly 91% of which appear only once. Looked up from germline, CDR1 is SGHNT and CDR2 is YENEEA. V was clipped by 5 bases and J by 2 bases; unmatched bases: 4. This CDR3 region has 16 residues. This chain joins TRBV11-3 and TRBJ2-3; 13 positions agree with TRBD2. Material: PBMCs. The clonotype comes from a man aged 50 to 60 with lung cancer. CDR3 nucleotide sequence: TGTGCCAGCAGCGGGGGACTAGCGGGGTTCACAGATACGCAGTATTTT. Residues: CASSGGLAGFTDTQYF.